Described below is a single TCR beta chain sequence and its context. Its antigen is still unknown. Assay used: immunoSEQ multiplex PCR; TCRdb lists only in-frame clones, some missing. The sample holds roughly 100,000 clones, less than 95% seen once. The sample belongs to a study of T cell responses to AZD1222 COVID-19 vaccine. Findings and limits, study-wide: There were repertoire samples only from the period after the peak T cell response. Close to half of all spike-specific TCRs reportedly target regions of the variants that are unmutated.

The CDR3 extends over 18 amino acids. The V and J ends lost 6 bases and 0 bases, in that order; junction bases with no gene match: 15. Per the germline V gene, CDR1 is SGHDT and CDR2 is YYEEEE. This sample comprised peripheral blood, obtained on day 0 of AZD1222 vaccination. The chain couples TRBV5-6 to TRBJ2-1; 7 positions match TRBD1. This TCR was sampled from an adult in good health. CDR3 in amino acids: CASNRDSVSWSSYNEQFF. Written as DNA, the CDR3 is TGTGCCAGCAACAGGGACAGCGTTTCCTGGAGCTCCTACAATGAGCAGTTCTTC. Using reference TRBV5-6 and TRBJ2-1 for the parts outside the CDR3, the full variable domain is DAGVTQSPTHLIKTRGQQVTLRCSPKSGHDTVSWYQQALGQGPQFIFQYYEEEERQRGNFPDRFSGHQFPNYSSELNVNALLLGDSALYLCASNRDSVSWSSYNEQFFGPGTRLTVL.